What follows are 27 T cell receptor beta chains derived from one specimen sequenced in a study of T cell responses to AZD1222 COVID-19 vaccine. Using immunoSEQ multiplex PCR, the repertoire was profiled, and TCRdb retains in-frame clones only, with some absent. The table has 120,000 to 150,000 clones, 70% to 90% seen once; the top ten hold approximately 5.6%. The specimen was peripheral blood, collected 28 days after the second dose of the MenACWY control vaccine. Every receptor here comes from an adult who received the MenACWY meningococcal vaccine as a control.

The chain recombines TRBV5-4 with TRBJ2-2, with D perhaps matching TRBD2 (6 bases). V was pared by 4 bases and J by 1 base, with 14 bases between. The CDR3 spans 16 residues. Germline loops: CDR1 SGHNT, CDR2 YYREEE (reference sequence). For the CDR3, the DNA is TGTGCCAGCAGCCCCCCCCTGGAGGGGAACACCGGGGAGCTGTTTTTT. Protein product: CASSPPLEGNTGELFF.

The rearrangement joins TRBV19 to TRBJ1-2; D is undetermined. The CDR3 runs 11 residues. The germline V and J ends were trimmed by 3 bases and 10 bases, with 9 bases remaining between them. Per the germline V gene, CDR1 is LNHDA and CDR2 is SQIVND (reference sequence). In nucleotides, the CDR3 is TGTGCCAGTAGTATCTTCCGGGTCTACACCTTC. Amino acid sequence: CASSIFRVYTF.

This chain links TRBV7-2 with TRBJ1-1; D is undetermined. The CDR3 contains 13 residues. The V gene lost 1 base and the J gene lost 4 bases, with 7 bases spanning the gap. The germline CDR1 and CDR2 sequences are SGHTA and FQGNSA. CDR3 coding DNA: TGTGCCAGCAGCTTAGAGGTCGGCACTGAAGCTTTCTTT. It codes for CASSLEVGTEAFF.

CDR3 amino acids: CASSQDMGGHIYF. The CDR3 DNA reads TGCGCCAGCAGCCAGGATATGGGCGGTCACATATATTTT. The chain recombines TRBV4-3 with TRBJ1-3; D call uncertain. Germline CDR1 and CDR2: LGHNA and YSLEER. V lost 3 bases and J lost 12, with 15 bases in between. This CDR3 contains 13 residues.

The V call is TRBV18, the J call TRBJ1-2; 9 bases are a match to TRBD1. The CDR3 has 15 residues. In germline, CDR1 is KGHSH, CDR2 LQKENI. J was trimmed by 3 bases and V by 4 bases; bases with no gene match: 6. In nucleotides, the CDR3 is TGTGCCAGCTCACTTGGGACAGGGTGGTACTATGGCTACACCTTC. Its translation is CASSLGTGWYYGYTF. Drawing the rest from reference TRBV18 and TRBJ1-2, the complete variable domain is NAGVMQNPRHLVRRRGQEARLRCSPMKGHSHVYWYRQLPEEGLKFMVYLQKENIIDESGMPKERFSAEFPKEGPSILRIQQVVRGDSAAYFCASSLGTGWYYGYTFGSGTRLTVV.

This clone was recorded once. The V and J genes are TRBV11-2 and TRBJ1-2; 7 nucleotides match TRBD1. This CDR3 is 18 amino acids long. Germline values: CDR1 SGHAT, CDR2 FQNNGV. V lost 5 bases and J lost 2; bases outside the gene matches: 17. Here the CDR3 reads CASSHFKSQGIGNYGYTF. The CDR3 DNA reads TGTGCCAGCAGCCATTTCAAATCACAGGGGATCGGGAACTATGGCTACACCTTC. The full variable domain, rest sourced from reference TRBV11-2 and TRBJ1-2, is EAGVAQSPRYKIIEKRQSVAFWCNPISGHATLYWYQQILGQGPKLLIQFQNNGVVDDSQLPKDRFSAERLKGVDSTLKIQPAKLEDSAVYLCASSHFKSQGIGNYGYTFGSGTRLTVV.

The V call is TRBV11-3, the J call TRBJ2-7; the D is unclear. Germline values: CDR1 SGHNT, CDR2 YENEEA. V lost 1 base and J 12 bases, leaving 13 bases between the germline ends. The length of the CDR3 is 12 residues. The chain's CDR3 is CASSLGFADAYF. CDR3 nucleotides: TGTGCCAGCAGCTTAGGTTTCGCCGACGCGTACTTC.

V gene TRBV5-4 combines with J gene TRBJ1-1, with unresolved D. This CDR3 contains 13 residues. Germline CDR1 and CDR2: SGHNT and YYREEE (reference sequence). Trimming shortened V by 5 bases and J by 1 base, and 9 bases separated the two germline ends. Written as DNA, the CDR3 is TGTGCCAGCAGGGCCCTCGAGAACACTGAAGCTTTCTTT. It yields the protein CASRALENTEAFF.

V and J are TRBV10-3 and TRBJ1-5; no definite D call. Germline loops: CDR1 ENHRY, CDR2 SYGVKD. The CDR3 consists of 17 residues. V was cut by 0 bases and J by 1 base, with 13 bases left in between. CDR3 nucleotides: TGTGCCATCAGTGAGTCACTTCCCTCAACAAGCAATCAGCCCCAGCATTTT. Translation gives CAISESLPSTSNQPQHF.

The genes are TRBV7-2 and TRBJ2-3, with TRBD1 matching over 7 bases. CDR1 SGHTA and CDR2 FQGNSA come from the germline V gene. Trimming took 6 bases from V and 4 from J; bases not matched to a gene: 10. This CDR3 is 15 amino acids long. The chain's CDR3 is CASSFPRGPADTQYF. The CDR3 coding sequence is TGTGCCAGCAGTTTCCCAAGGGGGCCCGCAGATACGCAGTATTTT.

V and J are TRBV5-5 and TRBJ2-2, with D unresolved. The CDR3 is 14 residues long. The V gene's germline CDR1 is SGHKS and CDR2 YYEKEE (reference sequence). V lost 0 bases, J lost 3 bases, and 6 bases lay in between. The CDR3 loop is CASSLDSYTGELFF. The DNA of the CDR3 is TGTGCCAGCAGCTTGGACTCATACACCGGGGAGCTGTTTTTT. Full variable domain (missing parts from reference TRBV5-5 and TRBJ2-2): DAGVTQSPTHLIKTRGQQVTLRCSPISGHKSVSWYQQVLGQGPQFIFQYYEKEERGRGNFPDRFSARQFPNYSSELNVNALLLGDSALYLCASSLDSYTGELFFGEGSRLTVL.

This chain uses TRBV19 with TRBJ1-1, with D possibly being TRBD1 (5 bases). The CDR3 loop spans 13 amino acids. The germline V gene has CDR1 LNHDA and CDR2 SQIVND (reference sequence). Deletions cut 6 bases from V and 1 base from J, with 9 bases between. CDR3 amino acids: CASRAQGNTEAFF. The CDR3 nucleotides are TGTGCCAGTAGGGCTCAGGGGAACACTGAAGCTTTCTTT.

The V and J genes are TRBV5-1 and TRBJ2-1; TRBD2 might be the D (6 bases). Germline lookup yields CDR1 SGHRS and CDR2 YFSETQ. CDR3 length: 13 amino acids. The germline V and J ends were trimmed by 9 bases and 12 bases, with 22 bases remaining between them. The CDR3 protein is CATSPGTQAGQFF. The CDR3 coding sequence is TGCGCCACATCGCCAGGGACTCAAGCCGGGCAGTTCTTC.

This clone was recorded once. V gene TRBV10-3 combines with J gene TRBJ1-5; 7 bases fit TRBD1. CDR1 is ENHRY and CDR2 is SYGVKD in the germline V gene. The CDR3 is 14 amino acids. The trim removed 4 bases at V and 6 bases at J, leaving 6 bases unmatched. This CDR3 is CAISVQGSAQPQHF. The CDR3 region has the DNA TGTGCCATCAGTGTACAGGGGTCGGCTCAGCCCCAGCATTTT.

This sequence joins TRBV5-1 and TRBJ1-2; D ambiguous. This CDR3 has 14 residues. Trimming left V 4 bases short and J 4 bases short, with 14 bases between. The V gene's germline CDR1 is SGHRS and CDR2 YFSETQ. CDR3 residues: CASSLGTDRYGYTF. CDR3 nucleotide sequence: TGCGCCAGCAGCCTTGGTACGGACCGCTATGGCTACACCTTC.

The rearrangement uses TRBV4-2 and TRBJ1-1; 7 nucleotides agree with TRBD1. CDR1 is LGHNA, CDR2 YNFKEQ, per germline. After removal of 2 bases from V and 3 bases from J, the junction contained 9 bases not matched to a gene. The CDR3 has 16 amino acids. This CDR3 reads CASSQPPSGTDTEAFF. The CDR3 bases are TGTGCCAGCAGCCAACCGCCCTCCGGGACAGACACTGAAGCTTTCTTT.

This clone qualifies as medium-sized. The gene calls are TRBV5-1 and TRBJ1-1, with 10 bases matching TRBD1. The CDR3 contains 15 residues. The trim removed 0 bases at V and 5 bases at J, leaving 4 bases unmatched. Germline CDR1 and CDR2: SGHRS and YFSETQ. CDR3 in DNA: TGCGCCAGCAGCTTGGAGGGACAGGGGCTTACTGAAGCTTTCTTT. This codes for CASSLEGQGLTEAFF. The entire variable domain, with the rest obtained from reference TRBV5-1 and TRBJ1-1, is as follows: KAGVTQTPRYLIKTRGQQVTLSCSPISGHRSVSWYQQTPGQGLQFLFEYFSETQRNKGNFPGRFSGRQFSNSRSEMNVSTLELGDSALYLCASSLEGQGLTEAFFGQGTRLTVV.

This chain uses TRBV6-5 with TRBJ1-6; TRBD1 agrees at 9 bases. The CDR3 runs to 15 residues. J lost 7 bases, V lost 7 bases, and 8 bases had no gene match. Germline CDR1 is MNHEY and CDR2 is SVGAGI. The CDR3 spells CASNLLQGANSPLHF. The CDR3 region has the DNA TGTGCCAGCAACCTCTTACAGGGGGCGAATTCACCCCTCCACTTT.

The chain carries TRBV6-5 and TRBJ2-1; D not resolved. Deletions cut 2 bases from V and 8 bases from J, with 13 bases between. The CDR3 covers 14 residues. Germline CDR1 reads MNHEY; CDR2 reads SVGAGI. CDR3 sequence (DNA): TGTGCCAGCAGTTACGACGGAGTGACCTATGAGCAGTTCTTC. Translating gives CASSYDGVTYEQFF.

The chain uses TRBV11-1 and TRBJ1-2, with no clear D. The CDR3 loop spans 13 amino acids. The germline CDR1 and CDR2 sequences are SGHAT and FQDESV (reference sequence). Trimming removed 2 bases from V and 0 bases from J, with 4 bases in between. CDR3 in DNA: TGTGCCAGCAGCTTATCTCCTAACTATGGCTACACCTTC. Its protein product is CASSLSPNYGYTF.

This clone was recorded once. The J gene is TRBJ1-5, the V gene TRBV4-3, with 7 bases lining up with TRBD1. V was clipped by 1 base and J by 7 bases; unmatched bases: 7. Germline CDR1 and CDR2: LGHNA and YSLEER. This CDR3 has 15 amino acids. CDR3 sequence (DNA): TGCGCCAGCAGCCAAGGGACAGGCCTATCGCAGCCCCAGCATTTT. Translating gives CASSQGTGLSQPQHF.

The chain recombines TRBV5-4 with TRBJ2-1; the D is unclear. The germline CDR1 and CDR2 sequences are SGHNT and YYREEE (reference sequence). The CDR3 loop spans 15 amino acids. Trimming left V 0 bases short and J 3 bases short, with 10 bases between. This CDR3 is CASSLGQANYNEQFF. The CDR3 coding sequence is TGTGCCAGCAGCTTGGGTCAGGCTAACTACAATGAGCAGTTCTTC.

V is TRBV30 and J is TRBJ1-2, with D unclear. Germline CDR1 is GTSNPN and CDR2 is SVGIG (reference sequence). With 8 bases removed from V and 1 base from J, the gap between germline ends came to 8 bases. This CDR3 is built from 11 residues. This CDR3 reads CAASYNYGYTF. DNA for the CDR3: TGTGCCGCTTCATATAACTATGGCTACACCTTC. Full variable domain (rest looked up from reference TRBV30 and TRBJ1-2): SQTIHQWPATLVQPVGSPLSLECTVEGTSNPNLYWYRQAAGRGLQLLFYSVGIGQISSEVPQNLSASRPQDRQFILSSKKLLLSDSGFYLCAASYNYGYTFGSGTRLTVV.

J is TRBJ1-2 and V is TRBV21-1. TRBV21-1 represents a pseudogene. There are 16 residues in the CDR3. The CDR3 DNA is TGTGCCAGCAGCGGTCGACAGGGAGGGAGACTCTATGGCTACACCTTC. Its translation is CASSGRQGGRLYGYTF.

This sequence joins TRBV19 and TRBJ1-2, with 9 bases lining up with TRBD1. The J segment lost 1 base and the V segment lost 6 bases, leaving 6 bases of the junction unmatched. The CDR3 sequence is 15 residues long. CDR1 is LNHDA, CDR2 SQIVND, per germline (reference sequence). The CDR3 coding sequence is TGTGCCAGTAGCCCTCGGGGACAGGGTAACTATGGCTACACCTTC. Amino acids: CASSPRGQGNYGYTF.

The gene calls are TRBV27 and TRBJ2-7; 11 nucleotides agree with TRBD2. The CDR3 runs 17 residues. V dropped 4 bases and J dropped 6; count of bases not matched to a gene: 14. Germline CDR1 MNHEY, CDR2 SMNVEV (reference sequence). CDR3 nucleotides: TGTGCCAGCAGTTCGTTAACTAGCGGGAGCTTTCGGGCCGAGCAGTACTTC. Encoded protein: CASSSLTSGSFRAEQYF.

The chain couples TRBV18 to TRBJ2-6, with D perhaps TRBD1 (6 bases). The CDR3 extends over 19 amino acids. The V gene lost 6 bases and the J gene lost 0 bases, with 21 bases spanning the gap. Germline CDR1 is KGHSH and CDR2 is LQKENI. This chain's CDR3 is CASSLVTGTRASGANVLTF. In DNA, the CDR3 is TGTGCCAGCTCGCTCGTTACCGGGACACGCGCCTCTGGGGCCAACGTCCTGACTTTC.